These 4 T cell receptor beta chains were all obtained from the same sample, sequenced in a study of tumor-infiltrating lymphocytes in glioblastoma multiforme. Multiple V-beta primers and a C-beta primer amplified TCRB from RNA. TCRdb reprocessed the multiplex PCR reads via MiXCR and lists one record per CDR3 protein. This sample yields approximately 30,000 distinct CDR3 sequences, of which more than 55% are seen a single time; around 35% belongs to the top ten. The specimen sequenced was brain tumor tissue. The receptors shown here come from a male donor with glioblastoma.

As concerns this clonotype: As the CDR3 is not closed by the conserved phenylalanine or tryptophan, this likely results from a read error. V is TRBV20-1 and J is TRBJ2-1; 10 bases are a match to TRBD2. Germline CDR1 DFQATT, CDR2 SNEGSKA (reference sequence). Germline trimming cut 6 bases from V and 8 bases from J; bases unmatched to any gene: 16. The CDR3 extends over 16 amino acids. This CDR3 reads CSAKISGRAIFDEQFL. The CDR3, as DNA: TGCAGTGCCAAGATCAGCGGGAGGGCCATTTTCGATGAGCAGTTCCTC.

Comment on this clonotype: An end of the junction differs from the germline gene, which may be a read error. This chain connects TRBV10-2 to TRBJ1-2, with D unclear. This CDR3 region has 12 residues. CDR1 is WSHSY, CDR2 SAAADI, per germline. CDR3 sequence: CTSSESFYGYTF. In DNA, the CDR3 is TGTACCAGCAGTGAGTCTTTTTATGGCTACACCTTC.

Concerning this clonotype: One end of the junction varies from germline; a read error may be responsible. The chain recombines TRBV20-1 with TRBJ1-1; D is unclear. This CDR3 contains 13 residues. The germline V gene encodes CDR1 DFQATT and CDR2 SNEGSKA (reference sequence). For the CDR3, the DNA is TGCAGCGCTATAAGGTGGGCAAACACTGAAGCTTTCTTT. Translated: CSAIRWANTEAFF.

V and J are TRBV11-2 and TRBJ2-7, with D perhaps being TRBD1 or TRBD2 (5 bases each). The germline V gene encodes CDR1 SGHAT and CDR2 FQNNGV. Trimming took off 4 bases at V and 2 bases at J, with 18 bases between the two ends. This CDR3 comprises 16 residues. The CDR3 loop reads CASSSMDLTGPYEQYF. For the CDR3, the DNA is TGTGCCAGCAGCTCCATGGACCTGACGGGACCCTACGAGCAGTACTTC.